This T cell receptor (beta chain) derives from a study of blood T cells in healthy people across ages. Sample-barcoded 5' priming and a J-beta primer mix drove a second PCR of 7 to 11 cycles. Individual samples furnished no less than 3 million CDR3-containing paired-end reads apiece. Each CDR3 protein is one row after TCRdb ran MiXCR on the 5' RACE reads. This sample has about 1.4 million distinct CDR3 sequences; roughly 59% occur once, and the top ten carry roughly 7%. V lost 5 bases and J 0 bases, leaving 9 bases between the germline ends. The germline gives CDR1 MNHEY, CDR2 SMNVEV (reference sequence). This CDR3 has 14 residues. Findings and limits, study-wide: Whereas aged donors had fewer naive CD4+ cells, long-lived donors had more of them and higher diversity. Significant beta diversity loss was already apparent by age roughly 44, declining roughly linearly.

This clonotype was detected a few times. Its antigen is not known. The TCR was taken from a man aged 18 to 30 in good health. V and J are TRBV27 and TRBJ2-3; D gene unclear. The source material was blood. In DNA form, the CDR3 reads TGTGCCAGCAGTCAACAAACTAGCACAGATACGCAGTATTTT. As protein: CASSQQTSTDTQYF.